The 25 T cell receptor beta chains below come from one sample, sequenced in a study. TCRdb re-called the 5' RACE reads with MiXCR, one entry per CDR3 protein. The sample shows some 9,000 distinct CDR3 sequences, 40% to 55% of them seen only once. Treg sorting used a CD4+CD25+CD127-/low gate. Sequences were obtained from Tregs sorted from a lymph node. All receptors come from a female donor with breast cancer.

This clonotype was seen only a few times. The gene calls are TRBV27 and TRBJ2-4; the match to TRBD2 covers 12 bases. V lost 1 base to trimming and J lost 4 bases; unmatched junction nucleotides: 2. This CDR3 contains 16 residues. Germline-derived CDR1 and CDR2 are MNHEY and SMNVEV (reference sequence). The CDR3 DNA is TGTGCCAGCAGTTTATTACTAGCGGGGGGTAAAAACATTCAGTACTTC. Translating gives CASSLLLAGGKNIQYF.

This clonotype was counted only a few times. V gene TRBV7-3 combines with J gene TRBJ1-1; perhaps TRBD1 as D (6 bases). Trimming removed 5 bases from V and 3 bases from J, with 13 bases in between. The length of the CDR3 is 14 residues. Germline lookup yields CDR1 SGHTA and CDR2 FQGTGA. CDR3 coding DNA: TGTGCCAGCAGCCCAGGGGTCACCTACACTGAAGCTTTCTTT. Translated, it gives CASSPGVTYTEAFF.

This sequence joins TRBV27 and TRBJ1-6; 7 bases are shared with TRBD1. Germline trimming cut 5 bases from V and 8 bases from J; bases unmatched to any gene: 9. CDR1 is MNHEY and CDR2 is SMNVEV in the germline V gene (reference sequence). The CDR3 covers 15 residues. In DNA form, the CDR3 reads TGTGCCAGCAGTCAGACAGGGCCTCCCCATTCACCCCTCCACTTT. Translation: CASSQTGPPHSPLHF.

Concerning this clonotype: The junction differs from germline at one of its ends, possibly a read error. V usage is TRBV20-1 and J usage is TRBJ2-7, with a weak D call TRBD1 (6 bases). This CDR3 contains 14 residues. CDR1 and CDR2 (germline): DFQATT, SNEGSKA (reference sequence). CDR3 sequence reads: CSASIDRRSYERYF. Written as DNA, the CDR3 is TGCAGTGCTAGTATCGACAGGAGGTCCTACGAGCGGTACTTC.

V usage is TRBV27 and J usage is TRBJ1-6; D not certain. V was cut by 2 bases and J by 0 bases, with 8 bases left in between. The CDR3 spans 16 residues. From germline, CDR1 is MNHEY and CDR2 SMNVEV (reference sequence). The CDR3 coding sequence is TGTGCCAGCAGTTTACTTACGAGCTCCTATAATTCACCCCTCCACTTT. Its protein product is CASSLLTSSYNSPLHF.

The chain uses TRBV12-5 and TRBJ2-5; 7 bases fit TRBD1. The V segment lost 7 bases and the J segment 2 bases; nucleotides outside the gene matches: 10. The CDR3 contains 15 residues. Germline values: CDR1 LGHNT, CDR2 FRNRAP. The CDR3 bases are TGTGCTAGTGTTTTACTCCGGGACAGACAAGAGACCCAGTACTTC. This sequence encodes CASVLLRDRQETQYF.

Only a few counts were recorded for this clonotype. The gene calls are TRBV20-1 and TRBJ2-7; TRBD1 aligns across 7 bases. Trimming took 5 bases from V and 3 from J; bases not matched to a gene: 10. This CDR3 spans 14 amino acids. Germline V gives CDR1 DFQATT, CDR2 SNEGSKA (reference sequence). In nucleotides, the CDR3 is TGCAGTGCTTCAGACAGGGAGCTTTTCTACGAGCAGTACTTC. Its protein is CSASDRELFYEQYF.

The chain links TRBV27 to TRBJ2-7, with 8 bases lining up with TRBD2. V lost 5 bases, J lost 4 bases, and 7 bases stayed unmatched. CDR3 size: 14 residues. Per the germline V gene, CDR1 is MNHEY and CDR2 is SMNVEV (reference sequence). The CDR3 nucleotides read TGTGCCAGCAGTCCACGCGGGGGGAATTACGAGCAGTACTTC. Amino acid sequence: CASSPRGGNYEQYF.

The chain recombines TRBV4-1 with TRBJ2-3, with D tentatively TRBD2 (7 bases). Germline CDR1 MGHRA, CDR2 YSYEKL. Trimming took off 2 bases at V and 4 bases at J, with 25 bases between the two ends. The CDR3 length is 19 residues. This CDR3 is CASSQHSSGTTKGADTQYF. Written as DNA, the CDR3 is TGCGCCAGCAGCCAACATTCTAGCGGAACTACAAAGGGGGCAGATACGCAGTATTTT.

This clonotype was seen a few times. The chain has TRBV4-1 and TRBJ1-5, with 7 bases lining up with TRBD1. CDR1 and CDR2 (germline): MGHRA, YSYEKL. The CDR3 covers 15 residues. With 1 base clipped from V and 7 bases from J, the junction kept 7 bases outside the gene matches. This CDR3 reads CASSQGNRGGQPQHF. CDR3 in DNA: TGCGCCAGCAGCCAAGGTAACAGGGGTGGACAGCCCCAGCATTTT.

This clonotype was observed a handful of times. The chain joins TRBV7-3 to TRBJ2-1; D possibly corresponds to TRBD2 (6 bases). Germline-derived CDR1 and CDR2 are SGHTA and FQGTGA. There are 14 residues in the CDR3. With 1 base removed from V and 6 bases from J, the gap between germline ends came to 10 bases. The DNA for the CDR3 is TGTGCCAGCAGCTTAATGGGGGGTGGCAATGAGCAGTTCTTC. Amino acids: CASSLMGGGNEQFF.

The chain joins TRBV11-2 to TRBJ1-1; a weak D match, TRBD1 (6 bases). Germline V gene data show CDR1 as SGHAT and CDR2 as FQNNGV. The CDR3 runs to 15 residues. V was clipped by 1 base and J by 1 base, with 10 bases between them. This CDR3 reads CASSLVAGANTEAFF. CDR3 in DNA: TGTGCCAGCAGCTTAGTGGCAGGGGCGAACACTGAAGCTTTCTTT.

This clonotype appeared a single time. The chain joins TRBV5-1 to TRBJ2-7; D is perhaps TRBD2 (7 bases). The germline V gene encodes CDR1 SGHRS and CDR2 YFSETQ. The germline V and J ends were trimmed by 0 bases and 2 bases, with 9 bases remaining between them. This CDR3 region has 14 residues. CDR3 in amino acids: CASSLEGGPYEQYF. The CDR3 region has the DNA TGCGCCAGCAGCTTGGAGGGGGGGCCCTACGAGCAGTACTTC. The full variable domain, completed using reference TRBV5-1 and TRBJ2-7, is KAGVTQTPRYLIKTRGQQVTLSCSPISGHRSVSWYQQTPGQGLQFLFEYFSETQRNKGNFPGRFSGRQFSNSRSEMNVSTLELGDSALYLCASSLEGGPYEQYFGPGTRLTVT.

The rearrangement joins TRBV20-1 to TRBJ2-1, with 8 bases identical to TRBD2. The ends lost 2 bases at V and 0 bases at J; junction bases unmatched: 6. The length of the CDR3 is 16 residues. Germline V lookup: CDR1 DFQATT, CDR2 SNEGSKA (reference sequence). CDR3 in DNA: TGCAGTGCTAGATCTGGACTAGCCAACTCCTACAATGAGCAGTTCTTC. Amino acid sequence: CSARSGLANSYNEQFF.

The chain carries TRBV7-9 and TRBJ1-2, with TRBD1 matching over 7 bases. The trim removed 5 bases at V and 9 bases at J, leaving 9 bases unmatched. Germline V gene sequence: CDR1 SEHNR, CDR2 FQNEAQ (reference sequence). The CDR3 has 13 amino acids. The CDR3 region has the DNA TGTGCCAGCAGCGATACCAGGACAGGAAGCTACACCTTC. Its protein product is CASSDTRTGSYTF.

The rearrangement joins TRBV12-3 or TRBV12-4 to TRBJ2-7, with D hard to call. This CDR3 has 12 residues. V gave up 2 bases and J gave up 5 bases, with 7 bases separating them. Here the CDR3 reads CASSLSPDEQYF. The CDR3 DNA reads TGTGCCAGCAGTTTATCCCCGGACGAGCAGTACTTC.

The chain is built from TRBV6-5 and TRBJ2-2; D may be TRBD2 (5 bases). Germline assignment: CDR1 MNHEY and CDR2 SVGAGI. CDR3 length: 13 residues. V dropped 7 bases and J dropped 7 bases, with 13 bases sitting between them. The CDR3 nucleotides are TGTGCCAGCAATCCCGCCGGGGACGGGGAGCTGTTTTTT. Translation: CASNPAGDGELFF.

The rearrangement joins TRBV15 to TRBJ2-7; D is unresolved. V was trimmed by 5 bases and J by 6 bases, leaving 14 bases between them. CDR3 length: 13 amino acids. The V gene's germline CDR1 is LNHNV and CDR2 YYDKDF (reference sequence). The CDR3 DNA reads TGTGCCACCAGCGTCCCCGGGCAGGCCGAGCAGTACTTC. It is translated as CATSVPGQAEQYF. The whole variable domain, remainder taken from reference TRBV15 and TRBJ2-7, is DAMVIQNPRYQVTQFGKPVTLSCSQTLNHNVMYWYQQKSSQAPKLLFHYYDKDFNNEADTPDNFQSRRPNTSFCFLDIRSPGLGDTAMYLCATSVPGQAEQYFGPGTRLTVT.

This clonotype was seen a few times. The rearrangement joins TRBV10-2 to TRBJ2-1; D remains unclear. The ends were cut back, 4 bases at V and 1 base at J, with 8 bases in the middle. Germline CDR1 reads WSHSY; CDR2 reads SAAADI. The CDR3 runs 14 residues. The CDR3 protein is CASSVFSSYNEQFF. CDR3 DNA sequence: TGCGCCAGCAGTGTTTTTAGTTCCTACAATGAGCAGTTCTTC.

Details on this clonotype: A junction boundary mismatches the germline segment, possibly from a read error. The chain has TRBV29-1 and TRBJ2-1, with D possibly matching TRBD2 (5 bases). The germline V gene has CDR1 SQVTM and CDR2 ANQGSEA. This CDR3 region has 13 residues. In nucleotides, the CDR3 is TGCAGCGTTGAAGTTCCTAGCAGCAACGCACAGTCCTTC. This sequence encodes CSVEVPSSNAQSF.

The V call is TRBV4-1, the J call TRBJ1-2, with D possibly matching TRBD1 (5 bases). V was clipped by 1 base and J by 8 bases, with 14 bases between them. CDR1 is MGHRA and CDR2 is YSYEKL in the germline V gene. The CDR3 extends over 14 amino acids. CDR3 bases: TGCGCCAGCAGCCAAGTCCTGGGGGAAAGCGGCTACACCTTC. It specifies CASSQVLGESGYTF.

V is TRBV7-9 and J is TRBJ2-7; 7 bases are shared with TRBD2. V was pared by 1 base and J by 1 base, with 7 bases of the junction left unmatched. The CDR3 consists of 16 residues. Germline lookup yields CDR1 SEHNR and CDR2 FQNEAQ (reference sequence). The CDR3 region has the DNA TGTGCCAGCAGCTTAGTTGGGGCGGGGGTGTCCTACGAGCAGTACTTC. This codes for CASSLVGAGVSYEQYF.

The V and J genes are TRBV7-3 and TRBJ2-7; D possibly uses TRBD1 or TRBD2 (5 bases each). Trimming cost V 4 bases and J 0 bases, with 10 bases left between them. Germline V CDR1 and CDR2: SGHTA, FQGTGA. The CDR3 extends over 14 amino acids. The CDR3 is CASSSEGSSYEQYF. CDR3 DNA: TGTGCCAGCAGCTCCGAGGGGAGCTCCTACGAGCAGTACTTC.

J is TRBJ2-1 and V is TRBV6-1; a possible D gene is TRBD1 (7 bases). Trimming removed 3 bases from V and 10 bases from J, with 13 bases in between. CDR1 MNHNS and CDR2 SASEGT come from the germline V gene. The CDR3 has 13 amino acids. CDR3 nucleotides: TGTGCCAGCAGTGAGACAGGGACTTACGAGCAGTTCTTC. Its translation: CASSETGTYEQFF.

The J gene is TRBJ1-5, the V gene TRBV10-2, with 9 positions matching TRBD1. V shed 9 bases, J shed 6 bases, and the junction held 9 bases outside the gene matches. Germline CDR1 is WSHSY and CDR2 is SAAADI. The CDR3 length is 14 residues. CDR3 nucleotide sequence: TGCGCCAGAGGGACAGGGTATGATAGTCAGCCCCAGCATTTT. Translation gives CARGTGYDSQPQHF.